This TCR beta chain was observed in a study of cytomegalovirus exposure and HLA in healthy donors. Looking at the study overall: Caucasian-associated ancestry cluster membership applied to 75% to 85% of approximately 400 genotyped donors.

Notes on this clone: Its antigen is still unknown.

Nominally healthy donors were sampled, though unrecorded immune exposures were likely. With 60 Vbeta and 13 Jbeta primers, the PCR was carried out. Generated by immunoSEQ multiplex PCR, the TCRdb table keeps only in-frame clones and is missing some. The sample holds 150,000 to 200,000 clones, about 63% seen once. General observations from the study: TCR beta sequences reportedly predicted most subjects' HLA-A and HLA-B alleles accurately. Cytomegalovirus association was listed for approximately 150 TCR beta chains.

Germline V gene lookup returns CDR1 SNHLY and CDR2 FYNNEI. CDR3 size: 12 residues. V shed 5 bases and J 3 bases; nucleotides not matched to a gene: 0. Source material: PBMCs. The TCR originated in a woman aged 40 to 49 in good health and CMV-seropositive. This chain links TRBV2 with TRBJ2-7, with 8 positions matching TRBD2. CDR3 loop: CASSLAGYEQYF. The CDR3 DNA is TGTGCCAGCAGTCTAGCGGGCTACGAGCAGTACTTC. The full variable domain, its missing parts supplied by reference TRBV2 and TRBJ2-7, is EPEVTQTPSHQVTQMGQEVILRCVPISNHLYFYWYRQILGQKVEFLVSFYNNEISEKSEIFDDQFSVERPDGSNFTLKIRSTKLEDSAMYFCASSLAGYEQYFGPGTRLTVT.